This passage covers 2 T cell receptor beta chains from one sample sequenced in a study of identical twins' blood T cells. One entry per CDR3 protein, called by TCRdb with MiXCR from the 5' RACE reads. The table records around 380,000 distinct CDR3 sequences, roughly 30% of them present only once. The specimen was PBMCs. All receptors come from a woman aged 18-55 years in good health.

This clonotype was seen at least ten times. J is TRBJ1-1 and V is TRBV29-1; weak D call: TRBD1 (5 bases). The length of the CDR3 is 13 residues. Trimming removed 5 bases at V and 3 bases at J, with 13 bases between. Germline CDR1 and CDR2: SQVTM and ANQGSEA. The CDR3 here is CSVQDWGDTEAFF. In DNA form, the CDR3 reads TGCAGCGTTCAGGATTGGGGCGACACTGAAGCTTTCTTT.

The CDR3 here is CSVRHNTEAFF. CDR3 in DNA: TGCAGCGTCAGACACAACACTGAAGCTTTCTTT. V gene TRBV29-1 combines with J gene TRBJ1-1; D unclear. This CDR3 spans 11 amino acids. The V end was cut by 6 bases, the J end by 2 bases, with 7 bases between. The germline CDR1 and CDR2 sequences are SQVTM and ANQGSEA. The variable domain in full, completed from reference TRBV29-1 and TRBJ1-1, reads SAVISQKPSRDICQRGTSLTIQCQVDSQVTMMFWYRQQPGQSLTLIATANQGSEATYESGFVIDKFPISRPNLTFSTLTVSNMSPEDSSIYLCSVRHNTEAFFGQGTRLTVV.